The 31 T cell receptor beta chains below all came from one sample that was sequenced in a study of response to subunit inactivated influenza vaccine. TCRdb processed the RT-PCR reads anew with MiXCR; each CDR3 protein has one entry. The sample lists some 150,000 distinct CDR3 sequences; about an eighth were seen once. This sample also belongs to another study, concerning T cells expressing NK-cell markers. That work adds: Production of TCR beta cDNA relied on 5'RACE template switching with UMIs.

Sequencing used CD8+ T cells sorted from PBMCs, obtained 11 to 12 days after vaccination. These receptors all come from a man aged 50-59 years who received an inactivated influenza vaccine.

The sample holds many counts of this clonotype. The rearrangement links TRBV12-3 or TRBV12-4 to TRBJ1-5, with D unresolved. V was pared by 3 bases and J by 6 bases, with 6 bases between. The CDR3 is made up of 12 amino acids. The chain's CDR3 is CASSLIAQPQHF. CDR3 DNA sequence: TGTGCCAGCAGTTTGATCGCTCAGCCCCAGCATTTT.

This clonotype was picked up a small number of times. The rearrangement joins TRBV4-3 to TRBJ2-7; 13 bases match TRBD2. V shed 0 bases and J 4 bases; nucleotides not matched to a gene: 9. The germline CDR1 and CDR2 sequences are LGHNA and YSLEER. There are 18 residues in the CDR3. CDR3 sequence: CASSQDLGLAGRGYEQYF. CDR3 in DNA: TGCGCCAGCAGCCAAGATTTGGGACTAGCGGGAAGAGGGTACGAGCAGTACTTC.

This chain joins TRBV20-1 and TRBJ2-5; 10 bases match TRBD2. V was clipped by 2 bases and J by 1 base; unmatched bases: 25. CDR3 length equals 22 residues. The germline V gene encodes CDR1 DFQATT and CDR2 SNEGSKA (reference sequence). The CDR3 spells CSARPRSILAGIVLKLQETQYF. CDR3 DNA sequence: TGCAGTGCTAGACCACGAAGCATACTAGCGGGAATTGTCCTTAAACTCCAAGAGACCCAGTACTTC.

The CDR3 is CASSDRSGRAVNEQFF. CDR3 bases: TGCGCCAGCAGTGACCGTAGCGGGAGGGCCGTGAATGAGCAGTTCTTC. The gene calls are TRBV10-2 and TRBJ2-1; 11 bases are shared with TRBD2. The CDR3 totals 16 residues. V shed 3 bases, J shed 7 bases, and the junction held 8 bases outside the gene matches. The V gene's germline CDR1 is WSHSY and CDR2 SAAADI.

Remarks on this clonotype: One end of the junction is discordant with germline, which a read error may explain. This rearrangement joins TRBV28 to TRBJ1-1; maybe TRBD1 (6 bases). The CDR3 is made up of 14 amino acids. Germline-derived CDR1 and CDR2 are MDHEN and SYDVKM. The CDR3 is CAGRPNREVTEAFF. In DNA, the CDR3 is TGTGCCGGCAGACCCAACAGGGAAGTGACTGAAGCTTTCTTT. The full variable domain, rest sourced from reference TRBV28 and TRBJ1-1, is DVKVTQSSRYLVKRTGEKVFLECVQDMDHENMFWYRQDPGLGLRLIYFSYDVKMKEKGDIPEGYSVSREKKERFSLILESASTNQTSMYLCAGRPNREVTEAFFGQGTRLTVV.

The chain has TRBV5-6 and TRBJ2-7, with D perhaps TRBD1 (5 bases). This CDR3 has 14 amino acids. V lost 1 base and J lost 3, with 11 bases in between. The germline gives CDR1 SGHDT, CDR2 YYEEEE. CDR3 loop: CASSLKQVIYEQYF. In DNA form, the CDR3 reads TGTGCCAGCAGCTTGAAACAGGTAATCTACGAGCAGTACTTC. The full variable domain, completed using reference TRBV5-6 and TRBJ2-7, is DAGVTQSPTHLIKTRGQQVTLRCSPKSGHDTVSWYQQALGQGPQFIFQYYEEEERQRGNFPDRFSGHQFPNYSSELNVNALLLGDSALYLCASSLKQVIYEQYFGPGTRLTVT.

This clonotype was seen more than once but under ten times. The V and J genes are TRBV7-6 and TRBJ1-3; possibly TRBD1 for D (6 bases). With 0 bases removed from V and 2 bases from J, the gap between germline ends came to 8 bases. Germline CDR1 SGHVS, CDR2 FNYEAQ. The CDR3 sequence is 15 residues long. CDR3 nucleotide sequence: TGTGCCAGCAGCTTAGCACAGGGCGCTGGAAACACCATATATTTT. Translating gives CASSLAQGAGNTIYF. The full variable domain, rest sourced from reference TRBV7-6 and TRBJ1-3, is GAGVSQSPRYKVTKRGQDVALRCDPISGHVSLYWYRQALGQGPEFLTYFNYEAQQDKSGLPNDRFSAERPEGSISTLTIQRTEQRDSAMYRCASSLAQGAGNTIYFGEGSWLTVV.

In its sample, this clonotype was seen many times. This sequence joins TRBV12-3 or TRBV12-4 and TRBJ2-5; 15 bases line up with TRBD2. The junction had 0 bases not matched to a gene; V was cut back by 6 bases and J by 1 base. The CDR3 totals 15 residues. The CDR3 region is CASRGLAGGQETQYF. Here the CDR3 DNA reads TGTGCCAGCAGGGGACTAGCGGGGGGCCAAGAGACCCAGTACTTC.

As DNA, the CDR3 is TGTGCCAGCAGTTTGGGGGGGCGAAGTGAGCAGTTCTTC. Translated, it gives CASSLGGRSEQFF. This chain joins TRBV12-3 or TRBV12-4 and TRBJ2-1; D might be TRBD2 (7 bases). V gave up 3 bases and J gave up 9 bases, with 12 bases separating them. CDR3 length equals 13 residues.

The J gene is TRBJ2-1, the V gene TRBV5-6, with 7 bases aligning to TRBD2. With 3 bases clipped from V and 10 bases from J, the junction kept 16 bases outside the gene matches. Germline CDR1 is SGHDT and CDR2 is YYEEEE. The CDR3 spans 16 residues. CDR3 region: CASSSSSGGYRWEQFF. The CDR3 bases are TGTGCCAGCAGCTCCTCGTCGGGGGGATATCGTTGGGAGCAGTTCTTC.

Ten or more counts support this clonotype. This chain joins TRBV29-1 and TRBJ2-7; D is possibly TRBD1 or TRBD2 (5 bases each). V shed 2 bases and J shed 2 bases, with 10 bases lying between them. This CDR3 spans 13 amino acids. CDR1 is SQVTM and CDR2 is ANQGSEA in the germline V gene. The CDR3 DNA reads TGCAGCGTTGAATCCGGGACGGCCTACGAGCAGTACTTC. It codes for CSVESGTAYEQYF.

Remarks on this clonotype: Possible read error: a much larger clone is one base away. This rearrangement joins TRBV12-3 or TRBV12-4 to TRBJ2-7; 9 nucleotides align to TRBD2. The trim removed 4 bases at V and 7 bases at J, leaving 14 bases unmatched. This CDR3 has 16 residues. As DNA, the CDR3 is TGTGCCAGCAGTTCTCTCCTAGGCGGGGGGGCAGGAGAGCAGTACTTC. Encoded protein: CASSSLLGGGAGEQYF.

This clonotype was counted a few times. The chain couples TRBV4-3 to TRBJ2-1, with TRBD1 matching over 11 bases. This CDR3 region has 15 residues. Germline V lookup: CDR1 LGHNA, CDR2 YSLEER. V was pared by 1 base and J by 8 bases, with 4 bases of the junction left unmatched. The CDR3 DNA sequence: TGCGCCAGCAGCCAAGGGCGGACAGGGGGCGATGAGCAGTTCTTC. It yields the protein CASSQGRTGGDEQFF.

The chain couples TRBV7-9 to TRBJ2-4; perhaps TRBD1 as D (5 bases). The CDR3 runs 16 residues. Germline loops: CDR1 SEHNR, CDR2 FQNEAQ (reference sequence). Trimming left V 6 bases short and J 7 bases short, with 22 bases between. The CDR3 protein is CASSAGAGVVINIQYF. CDR3 bases: TGTGCCAGCAGTGCTGGGGCTGGGGTTGTCATTAACATTCAGTACTTC. The full variable domain, in which reference TRBV7-9 and TRBJ2-4 provide the parts outside the CDR3, is DTGVSQNPRHKITKRGQNVTFRCDPISEHNRLYWYRQTLGQGPEFLTYFQNEAQLEKSRLLSDRFSAERPKGSFSTLEIQRTEQGDSAMYLCASSAGAGVVINIQYFGAGTRLSVL.

The gene calls are TRBV6-2 or TRBV6-3 and TRBJ2-3; D not certain. The V gene's germline CDR1 is MNHEY and CDR2 SVGEGT. The germline V and J ends were trimmed by 2 bases and 6 bases, with 12 bases remaining between them. The CDR3 is 14 amino acids. CDR3 residues: CASSYVDFFDTQYF. CDR3 bases: TGTGCCAGCAGTTACGTCGATTTTTTTGATACGCAGTATTTT.

This clonotype has a handful of counts. The chain uses TRBV28 and TRBJ2-1; 9 nucleotides agree with TRBD2. The CDR3 length is 19 residues. Trimming at V came to 7 bases and at J to 0 bases, leaving 16 bases not matched to a gene. Germline assignment: CDR1 MDHEN and CDR2 SYDVKM. For the CDR3, the DNA is TGTGCCAGCATCAAAGGAGAGACTAGCGGACTTAGCTCCTACAATGAGCAGTTCTTC. Translation gives CASIKGETSGLSSYNEQFF. Full variable domain (outside the CDR3, taken from reference TRBV28 and TRBJ2-1): DVKVTQSSRYLVKRTGEKVFLECVQDMDHENMFWYRQDPGLGLRLIYFSYDVKMKEKGDIPEGYSVSREKKERFSLILESASTNQTSMYLCASIKGETSGLSSYNEQFFGPGTRLTVL.

V and J are TRBV27 and TRBJ2-1, with TRBD2 matching 7 bases. The CDR3 extends over 15 amino acids. Germline V gives CDR1 MNHEY, CDR2 SMNVEV (reference sequence). The trim removed 6 bases at V and 2 bases at J, leaving 7 bases unmatched. CDR3 amino acids: CASSRVAGAYNEQFF. In DNA form, the CDR3 reads TGTGCCAGCAGCCGAGTGGCGGGAGCCTACAATGAGCAGTTCTTC.

This clonotype was counted many times. The rearrangement uses TRBV4-2 and TRBJ2-2; 8 bases fit TRBD1. Germline CDR1 and CDR2: LGHNA and YNFKEQ. V trimming: 5 bases; J trimming: 4 bases; junction bases outside the gene matches: 3. The CDR3 length is 14 residues. CDR3 in amino acids: CASSDRGITGELFF. In DNA, the CDR3 is TGTGCCAGCAGCGACAGGGGAATCACCGGGGAGCTGTTTTTT.

A note on this clonotype: Being one base from a much bigger clone, this may be a read error. The rearrangement links TRBV11-2 to TRBJ2-1; TRBD2 might be the D (7 bases). This CDR3 has 16 amino acids. From germline, CDR1 is SGHAT and CDR2 FQNNGV. CDR3 residues: CASSLVVAGAYNEQLF. The CDR3 DNA reads as TGTGCCAGCAGCTTAGTCGTCGCGGGGGCCTACAATGAGCAGCTCTTC.

This sequence joins TRBV27 and TRBJ2-1; tentatively, D is TRBD2 (5 bases). Germline CDR1 MNHEY, CDR2 SMNVEV (reference sequence). Trimming pared 0 bases from V and 2 bases from J, leaving 14 bases between. The CDR3 covers 17 residues. CDR3 DNA sequence: TGTGCCAGCAGTTTATCTCCGCAGCGGAAACCCTACAATGAGCAGTTCTTC. Its translation is CASSLSPQRKPYNEQFF.

The rearrangement joins TRBV4-1 to TRBJ2-7, with TRBD2 identical over 8 bases. The CDR3 sequence is 18 residues long. From germline, CDR1 is MGHRA and CDR2 YSYEKL. V lost 1 base, J lost 4 bases, and 15 bases stayed unmatched. The CDR3 bases are TGCGCCAGCAGCCAAGCCTCCTTCGCTTATCGGGAGGGGTACGAGCAGTACTTC. This codes for CASSQASFAYREGYEQYF.

DNA of the CDR3: TGCAGCGTTGCTAGGTTGGACGGCCCTAACTATGGCTACACCTTC. Protein: CSVARLDGPNYGYTF. V and J are TRBV29-1 and TRBJ1-2, with D hard to call. V was cut by 4 bases and J by 0 bases, with 15 bases left in between. The CDR3 has 15 residues. CDR1 is SQVTM, CDR2 ANQGSEA, per germline.

This clonotype was seen a few times. The CDR3 is CAISGALTGRSYEQYF. DNA for the CDR3: TGTGCCATCAGCGGCGCCCTGACAGGGAGGTCCTACGAGCAGTACTTC. The rearrangement joins TRBV10-3 to TRBJ2-7, with D perhaps matching TRBD1 (7 bases). V shed 6 bases and J shed 1 base, with 19 bases lying between them. Germline CDR1 reads ENHRY; CDR2 reads SYGVKD. The CDR3 is 16 residues long.

This clonotype was observed a few times. The chain has TRBV11-2 and TRBJ2-7; no clear D. CDR1 is SGHAT and CDR2 is FQNNGV in the germline V gene. Trimming took off 1 base at V and 6 bases at J, with 13 bases between the two ends. The CDR3 is 14 amino acids. CDR3 coding DNA: TGTGCCAGCAGCTTAGTTGCTTCACTGGGCGAGCAGTACTTC. Its protein is CASSLVASLGEQYF.

This sequence joins TRBV27 and TRBJ2-2, with TRBD2 identical over 11 bases. Germline lookup yields CDR1 MNHEY and CDR2 SMNVEV (reference sequence). CDR3 length: 16 residues. With 5 bases clipped from V and 2 bases from J, the junction kept 4 bases outside the gene matches. In nucleotides, the CDR3 is TGTGCCAGCAGTCTACTAGCGGGGGAAAACACCGGGGAGCTGTTTTTT. It translates to CASSLLAGENTGELFF.

The genes are TRBV12-3 or TRBV12-4 and TRBJ2-3; TRBD2 is a possible D gene (5 bases). The CDR3 is made up of 16 amino acids. V lost 1 base, J lost 3 bases, and 14 bases lay in between. Here the CDR3 DNA reads TGTGCCAGCAGTTTAGGATCGGCGGGCATTACAGATACGCAGTATTTT. It yields the protein CASSLGSAGITDTQYF.

The genes are TRBV20-1 and TRBJ2-7, with 9 bases identical to TRBD2. J was trimmed by 3 bases and V by 0 bases; bases with no gene match: 6. The CDR3 consists of 15 residues. Germline lookup yields CDR1 DFQATT and CDR2 SNEGSKA (reference sequence). In DNA, the CDR3 is TGCAGTGCTAGAGATACCCCTAGCGGGGACTACGAGCAGTACTTC. Its translation is CSARDTPSGDYEQYF.

This clonotype was observed a handful of times. V gene TRBV20-1 combines with J gene TRBJ1-2; maybe TRBD1 (5 bases). Germline CDR1 is DFQATT and CDR2 is SNEGSKA (reference sequence). The CDR3 runs 14 residues. V was trimmed by 0 bases and J by 4 bases, leaving 12 bases between them. The CDR3 loop reads CSARESGTPYGYTF. In DNA form, the CDR3 reads TGCAGTGCTAGAGAGTCCGGGACCCCCTATGGCTACACCTTC.

This clonotype was recorded a few times. The V call is TRBV5-6, the J call TRBJ2-7; possible D gene TRBD1, 6 bases. Germline V gives CDR1 SGHDT, CDR2 YYEEEE. The CDR3 sequence is 14 residues long. Trimming took off 3 bases at V and 3 bases at J, with 13 bases between the two ends. CDR3 nucleotides: TGTGCCAGCAGCTGGCAGGGGTCGGACTACGAGCAGTACTTC. Protein: CASSWQGSDYEQYF.

This clonotype has a handful of counts. The gene calls are TRBV20-1 and TRBJ1-2; D gene unclear. The CDR3 contains 14 residues. V was pared by 0 bases and J by 2 bases, with 10 bases between. The germline gives CDR1 DFQATT, CDR2 SNEGSKA (reference sequence). This chain's CDR3 is CSARDLNANYGYTF. CDR3 coding DNA: TGCAGTGCTAGAGATCTCAACGCGAACTATGGCTACACCTTC.

J is TRBJ1-5 and V is TRBV18; 11 bases are shared with TRBD1. This CDR3 comprises 15 residues. Germline V gene sequence: CDR1 KGHSH, CDR2 LQKENI. The ends lost 5 bases at V and 4 bases at J; junction bases unmatched: 4. The CDR3 sequence is CASSMDRGLNQPQHF. The CDR3, as DNA: TGTGCCAGCTCAATGGACAGGGGGCTAAATCAGCCCCAGCATTTT. The full variable domain, rest sourced from reference TRBV18 and TRBJ1-5, is NAGVMQNPRHLVRRRGQEARLRCSPMKGHSHVYWYRQLPEEGLKFMVYLQKENIIDESGMPKERFSAEFPKEGPSILRIQQVVRGDSAAYFCASSMDRGLNQPQHFGDGTRLSIL.